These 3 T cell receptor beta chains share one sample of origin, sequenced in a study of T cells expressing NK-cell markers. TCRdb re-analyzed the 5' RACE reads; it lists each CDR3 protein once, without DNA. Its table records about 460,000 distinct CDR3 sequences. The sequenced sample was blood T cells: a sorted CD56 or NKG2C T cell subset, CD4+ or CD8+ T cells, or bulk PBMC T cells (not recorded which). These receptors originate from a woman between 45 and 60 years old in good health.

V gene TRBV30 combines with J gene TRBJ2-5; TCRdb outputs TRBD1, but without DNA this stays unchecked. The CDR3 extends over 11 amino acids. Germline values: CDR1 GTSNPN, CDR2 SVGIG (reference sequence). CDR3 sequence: CAWSIPGQPVF.

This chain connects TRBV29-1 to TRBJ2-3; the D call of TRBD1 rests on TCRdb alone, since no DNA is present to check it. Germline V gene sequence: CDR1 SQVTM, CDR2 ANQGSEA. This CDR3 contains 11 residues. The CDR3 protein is CSLRAEATQYF.

The CDR3 region is CSAMTRTAEAFF. The V gene is TRBV20-1, the J gene TRBJ1-1; lacking DNA, the TRBD1 call made by TCRdb goes unchecked. The CDR3 is 12 amino acids. Germline V lookup: CDR1 DFQATT, CDR2 SNEGSKA (reference sequence).